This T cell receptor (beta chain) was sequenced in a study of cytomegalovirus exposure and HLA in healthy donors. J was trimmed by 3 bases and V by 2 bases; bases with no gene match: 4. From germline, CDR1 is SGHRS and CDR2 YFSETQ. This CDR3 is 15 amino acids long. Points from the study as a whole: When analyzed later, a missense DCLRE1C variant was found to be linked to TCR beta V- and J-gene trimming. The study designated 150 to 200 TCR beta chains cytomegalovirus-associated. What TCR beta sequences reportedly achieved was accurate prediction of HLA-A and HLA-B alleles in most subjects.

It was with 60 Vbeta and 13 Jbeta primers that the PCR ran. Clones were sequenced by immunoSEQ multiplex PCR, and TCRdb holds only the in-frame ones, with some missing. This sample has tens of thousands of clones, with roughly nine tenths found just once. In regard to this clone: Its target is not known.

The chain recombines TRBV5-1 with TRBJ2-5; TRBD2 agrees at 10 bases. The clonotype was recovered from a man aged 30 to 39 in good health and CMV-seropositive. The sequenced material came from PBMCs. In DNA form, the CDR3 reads TGCGCCAGCAGCTTAAGCGGGAGGGCCGAAGAGACCCAGTACTTC. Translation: CASSLSGRAEETQYF.